This T cell receptor beta chain was recorded in a study of graft-versus-host responses after intestinal transplantation. Study observations and caveats: Early post-transplant HvG declines were associated with peak circulating GvH clone levels.

As regards this clone: Its target is unknown.

The germline CDR1 and CDR2 sequences are SGHTA and FQGNSA. The CDR3 contains 15 residues. V lost 1 base and J 3 bases, leaving 10 bases between the germline ends. Produced via immunoSEQ multiplex PCR; TCRdb's table is partial and in-frame only. The repertoire has roughly 75,000 clones, roughly nine tenths of them found once; the top ten carry approximately 0.1%. The chain uses TRBV7-2 and TRBJ1-5; D is uncertain. The clonotype comes from a human donor who received an intestinal transplant. The material was unstimulated CD4+ T cells sorted from spleen or lymph node cells, obtained before intestinal transplant. Written as DNA, the CDR3 is TGTGCCAGCAGCTTAGAAACTTCGCTCAATCAGCCCCAGCATTTT. It yields the protein CASSLETSLNQPQHF.